The T cell receptor (beta chain) described here comes from a study of Graves' ophthalmopathy and Graves' hyperthyroidism. This clonotype has a count of ten or more. Its antigen is unidentified. Germline assignment: CDR1 SNHLY and CDR2 FYNNEI. CDR3 length: 13 residues. The V end was cut by 8 bases, the J end by 0 bases, with 11 bases between. Ophthalmopathy donors were characterized by moderate-to-severe activity, CAS of at least 3, NOSPECS of at least 4, and duration under 3 months. The diagnostic workup employed clinical symptoms, serum thyroxine, TRAb, thyroid ultrasound and orbital computed tomography. PBMCs had their origin in fresh peripheral blood (about 10 ml). Beta-chain TCR CDR3 regions were amplified from RNA transcripts. HTBI-primed first-round RT-PCR preceded second-round multiplex PCR. TCRdb redid the calling of the multiplex PCR reads with MiXCR, one entry per CDR3 protein. The table lists about 740,000 distinct CDR3 sequences, roughly two fifths of them singletons.

Broader study findings: Blood was where most expanded thyroid clonotypes above 0.001 frequency also turned up.

The sequencing sample was made of peripheral blood. This chain joins TRBV2 and TRBJ2-7; D gene unclear. This clonotype was obtained from an adult man with Graves' ophthalmopathy. In DNA, the CDR3 is TGTGCCAGCTCAATATCCAACTCCTACGAGCAGTACTTC. It is translated as CASSISNSYEQYF.